This entry lists 4 T cell receptor beta chains sequenced from one sample in a study of T cell responses to AZD1222 COVID-19 vaccine. Assay: immunoSEQ multiplex PCR; the TCRdb copy retains only in-frame clones and omits some. The sample shows approximately 150,000 clones, about 87% of them seen only once. Specimen: peripheral blood, collected 28 days after the second dose of the MenACWY control vaccine. The receptors stem from an adult who received the MenACWY meningococcal vaccine as a control.

In this sample, this clone is medium-sized. This rearrangement joins TRBV6-5 to TRBJ2-7; 8 bases line up with TRBD1. Germline CDR1 MNHEY, CDR2 SVGAGI. The CDR3 extends over 16 amino acids. The V gene end was trimmed by 0 bases and the J gene end by 3 bases; junction bases not matched to a gene: 7. In DNA, the CDR3 is TGTGCCAGCAGTTACTCTCGGACAGGGACGTTCTACGAGCAGTACTTC. Translation gives CASSYSRTGTFYEQYF.

CDR3 amino acids: CASSLRSTYEQYF. As DNA, the CDR3 is TGTGCCAGCAGCCTTCGGTCCACCTACGAGCAGTACTTC. The chain is built from TRBV3-1 (or the pseudogene TRBV3-2) and TRBJ2-7; the D is unclear. Germline V CDR1 and CDR2: LGHDT, YNNKEL (reference sequence). Trimming removed 4 bases at V and 2 bases at J, with 9 bases between. The CDR3 loop spans 13 amino acids.

The chain carries TRBV30 and TRBJ2-2, with a weak D call TRBD1 (5 bases). The V end was cut by 1 base, the J end by 3 bases, with 6 bases between. Germline CDR1 and CDR2: GTSNPN and SVGIG (reference sequence). This CDR3 is 13 amino acids long. The CDR3: CAWSGQHTGELFF. The CDR3 nucleotides are TGTGCCTGGAGTGGACAGCACACCGGGGAGCTGTTTTTT.

This clone has only a few counts. This chain connects TRBV19 to TRBJ2-3; possible D gene TRBD2, 6 bases. The CDR3 length is 18 residues. Germline V gives CDR1 LNHDA, CDR2 SQIVND (reference sequence). V was shortened by 4 bases and J by 4 bases, with 24 bases between the two germline ends. For the CDR3, the DNA is TGTGCCAGTAGTACATTCAGGAGGGGAGTTGGTTTGGCAGATACGCAGTATTTT. It specifies CASSTFRRGVGLADTQYF. The complete variable domain, with remaining parts taken from reference TRBV19 and TRBJ2-3, reads DGGITQSPKYLFRKEGQNVTLSCEQNLNHDAMYWYRQDPGQGLRLIYYSQIVNDFQKGDIAEGYSVSREKKESFPLTVTSAQKNPTAFYLCASSTFRRGVGLADTQYFGPGTRLTVL.